These 32 T cell receptor beta chains originate from one sample sequenced in a study of control samples from healthy donors and cancer patients. Method: immunoSEQ multiplex PCR; TCRdb's copy keeps in-frame clones and lacks some. This table has about 90,000 clones, more than 85% appearing once. Material for sequencing was blood. Source of these receptors: a woman in her twenties or thirties in good health.

The chain has TRBV6-5 and TRBJ2-7; the D gene is possibly TRBD2 (6 bases). This CDR3 comprises 13 residues. The germline V gene encodes CDR1 MNHEY and CDR2 SVGAGI. V gave up 6 bases and J gave up 6 bases, with 15 bases separating them. The DNA of the CDR3 is TGTGCCAGCAGGGATCGGTTGGGGGGCGAGCAGTACTTC. Translation gives CASRDRLGGEQYF.

The DNA of the CDR3 is TGTGCCAGTAGTCCCGGAACAGGGTTCGCGAACACTGAAGCTTTCTTT. This sequence encodes CASSPGTGFANTEAFF. The chain couples TRBV19 to TRBJ1-1; possible D gene TRBD1, 6 bases. The CDR3 is made up of 16 amino acids. Germline assignment: CDR1 LNHDA and CDR2 SQIVND (reference sequence). Between the trimmed V and J ends, which lost 5 bases and 1 base, there was a span of 17 bases.

The chain employs TRBV19 and TRBJ2-7, with D possibly TRBD1 on 6 matching bases. The CDR3 is 13 residues long. Trimming removed 5 bases from V and 2 bases from J, with 10 bases in between. The germline CDR1 and CDR2 sequences are LNHDA and SQIVND (reference sequence). CDR3 region: CASSPGQTYEQYF. The CDR3 DNA is TGTGCCAGTAGTCCAGGACAGACCTACGAGCAGTACTTC.

The V and J genes are TRBV11-2 and TRBJ1-1, with 8 bases identical to TRBD1. Trimming cost V 5 bases and J 5 bases; bases outside gene matches: 4. The germline gives CDR1 SGHAT, CDR2 FQNNGV. This CDR3 is built from 13 residues. CDR3 nucleotide sequence: TGTGCCAGCAGCGAGGACAGGGTTACTGAAGCTTTCTTT. Its protein product is CASSEDRVTEAFF.

The chain links TRBV11-3 to TRBJ1-4, with 8 bases lining up with TRBD1. Germline CDR1 is SGHNT and CDR2 is YENEEA. There are 16 residues in the CDR3. V lost 3 bases to trimming and J lost 6 bases; unmatched junction nucleotides: 9. In nucleotides, the CDR3 is TGTGCCAGCAGCTTTGGTTCAGGGGGCTTAGATGAAAAACTGTTTTTT. Translating it yields CASSFGSGGLDEKLFF.

This rearrangement joins TRBV30 to TRBJ1-1; D is possibly TRBD1 (6 bases). CDR3 length: 15 residues. Trimming pared 0 bases from V and 0 bases from J, leaving 11 bases between. Germline CDR1 GTSNPN, CDR2 SVGIG (reference sequence). The CDR3 sequence is CAWSVPQGMNTEAFF. The CDR3 DNA is TGTGCCTGGAGTGTACCCCAGGGGATGAACACTGAAGCTTTCTTT.

This chain joins TRBV28 and TRBJ2-7, with D possibly matching TRBD1 (5 bases). The V end was cut by 3 bases, the J end by 1 base, with 10 bases between. This CDR3 has 14 amino acids. Germline loops: CDR1 MDHEN, CDR2 SYDVKM. CDR3 sequence reads: CASSFRAGSYEQYF. Here the CDR3 DNA reads TGTGCCAGCAGTTTTAGGGCAGGGTCCTACGAGCAGTACTTC.

V and J are TRBV7-8 and TRBJ1-1; D remains unclear. The CDR3 contains 15 residues. V was clipped by 2 bases and J by 3 bases, with 13 bases between them. Germline values: CDR1 SGHVS, CDR2 FQNEAQ. The CDR3 loop is CASSLIPDGDTEAFF. As DNA, the CDR3 is TGTGCCAGCAGCTTAATCCCGGACGGGGACACTGAAGCTTTCTTT.

The CDR3 sequence: CATSSRGGHSIQYF. The DNA of the CDR3 is TGTGCCACCAGCAGTCGTGGGGGACATTCTATTCAGTACTTC. The chain joins TRBV15 to TRBJ2-4; D possibly corresponds to TRBD1 (6 bases). Germline V gene data show CDR1 as LNHNV and CDR2 as YYDKDF (reference sequence). CDR3 length: 14 residues. V lost 3 bases and J lost 10, with 16 bases in between.

The chain carries TRBV19 and TRBJ1-2; no definite D call. The CDR3 is made up of 14 amino acids. V was trimmed by 6 bases and J by 0 bases, leaving 11 bases between them. Germline V gives CDR1 LNHDA, CDR2 SQIVND (reference sequence). This CDR3 reads CASSRPGANYGYTF. CDR3 bases: TGTGCCAGTAGCCGCCCGGGCGCTAACTATGGCTACACCTTC.

The chain carries TRBV27 and TRBJ1-6; D call uncertain. The V gene's germline CDR1 is MNHEY and CDR2 SMNVEV (reference sequence). The CDR3 totals 11 residues. Trimming took off 5 bases at V and 7 bases at J, with 3 bases between the two ends. The CDR3 sequence is CASSQNSPLHF. The CDR3 DNA sequence: TGTGCCAGCAGTCAAAATTCACCCCTCCACTTT.

Comments on this clone: At one end the junction does not follow the germline gene, possibly because of a read error. The V and J genes are TRBV6-5 and TRBJ1-3; D uncertain. The CDR3 is 14 amino acids. The germline V gene encodes CDR1 MNHEY and CDR2 SVGAGI. Here the CDR3 DNA reads TGTGCCGGCAGGACCGAGGGAGCAGGAAACACCATATATTTT. Its protein is CAGRTEGAGNTIYF.

The chain has TRBV19 and TRBJ2-3; D may be TRBD2 (5 bases). The germline V gene encodes CDR1 LNHDA and CDR2 SQIVND (reference sequence). With 8 bases removed from V and 3 bases from J, the gap between germline ends came to 15 bases. The CDR3 has 14 residues. The CDR3 DNA follows: TGTGCCAGTGGCACCCGGTGGGAGACAGATACGCAGTATTTT. Its translation: CASGTRWETDTQYF.

The chain couples TRBV3-1 (or the pseudogene TRBV3-2) to TRBJ2-7; D is perhaps TRBD2 (5 bases). The CDR3 spans 20 residues. Germline CDR1 is LGHDT and CDR2 is YNNKEL (reference sequence). The germline V and J ends were trimmed by 0 bases and 0 bases, with 24 bases remaining between them. CDR3 bases: TGTGCCAGCAGCCAAGATCTAACAGCGAGGACTCCCTCAAGCTCCTACGAGCAGTACTTC. It yields the protein CASSQDLTARTPSSSYEQYF.

The chain carries TRBV28 and TRBJ1-5, with a weak D call TRBD1 (6 bases). Looked up from germline, CDR1 is MDHEN and CDR2 is SYDVKM. This CDR3 is 14 amino acids long. The V gene lost 2 bases and the J gene lost 3 bases, with 8 bases spanning the gap. CDR3 nucleotides: TGTGCCAGCAGTTTAGGGACACCCAATCAGCCCCAGCATTTT. Residues: CASSLGTPNQPQHF. Drawing the rest from reference TRBV28 and TRBJ1-5, the complete variable domain is DVKVTQSSRYLVKRTGEKVFLECVQDMDHENMFWYRQDPGLGLRLIYFSYDVKMKEKGDIPEGYSVSREKKERFSLILESASTNQTSMYLCASSLGTPNQPQHFGDGTRLSIL.

The chain has TRBV7-8 and TRBJ2-2; unclear D gene. Germline V gene sequence: CDR1 SGHVS, CDR2 FQNEAQ. Trimming took off 7 bases at V and 3 bases at J, with 6 bases between the two ends. This CDR3 comprises 12 residues. CDR3 DNA sequence: TGTGCCAGCACCGTGCACACCGGGGAGCTGTTTTTT. This translates into CASTVHTGELFF.

This clone was seen only a few times. Within the sample, other DNA sequences also encode this same CDR3. The V call is TRBV4-1, the J call TRBJ1-1; unclear D gene. Trimming pared 0 bases from V and 5 bases from J, leaving 7 bases between. The germline gives CDR1 MGHRA, CDR2 YSYEKL. The CDR3 is 13 amino acids. CDR3 sequence: CASSQDGETEAFF. The CDR3, as DNA: TGCGCCAGCAGCCAAGATGGAGAGACTGAAGCTTTCTTT.

The chain has TRBV21-1 and TRBJ1-6. TRBV21-1 is given as a pseudogene. This CDR3 has 17 amino acids. This CDR3 is CASSVVNLPGGNSPLHF. The CDR3 bases are TGTGCCAGCAGTGTGGTCAATCTCCCCGGAGGTAATTCACCCCTCCACTTT.

This clone is a singleton in its sample. V usage is TRBV15 and J usage is TRBJ1-3, with a possible D match to TRBD1 (6 bases). The CDR3 contains 16 residues. Between the trimmed V and J ends, which lost 0 bases and 4 bases, there was a span of 13 bases. Germline CDR1 is LNHNV and CDR2 is YYDKDF (reference sequence). The CDR3 region is CATSRDYGTTGNTIYF. In DNA form, the CDR3 reads TGTGCCACCAGCAGAGATTATGGGACAACCGGAAACACCATATATTTT.

The chain links TRBV6-5 to TRBJ1-1; the D is unclear. The CDR3 has 11 amino acids. Trimming stripped 2 bases from V and 8 bases from J, with 6 bases between. CDR1 is MNHEY and CDR2 is SVGAGI in the germline V gene. CDR3 amino acids: CASSYRAEAFF. The DNA for the CDR3 is TGTGCCAGCAGTTACAGGGCAGAAGCTTTCTTT.

The chain links TRBV11-2 to TRBJ1-5, with 7 bases lining up with TRBD1. The CDR3 covers 19 residues. Germline V gene sequence: CDR1 SGHAT, CDR2 FQNNGV. V was pared by 2 bases and J by 3 bases, with 16 bases of the junction left unmatched. In DNA, the CDR3 is TGTGCCAGCAGCTTACCCTCGCCGAGACAGGGTTTCCACAATCAGCCCCAGCATTTT. The encoded protein is CASSLPSPRQGFHNQPQHF.

V gene TRBV20-1 combines with J gene TRBJ2-1; no definite D call. The CDR3 sequence is 11 residues long. V dropped 2 bases and J dropped 4 bases, with 3 bases sitting between them. Germline assignment: CDR1 DFQATT and CDR2 SNEGSKA (reference sequence). The chain's CDR3 is CSARPYNEQFF. DNA of the CDR3: TGCAGTGCTAGACCATACAATGAGCAGTTCTTC.

The CDR3, as DNA: TGTGCCAGCTCACCGCCGACTAGGAGCTCCTACGAGCAGTACTTC. Protein sequence: CASSPPTRSSYEQYF. The V call is TRBV18, the J call TRBJ2-7, with D possibly being TRBD2 (6 bases). From germline, CDR1 is KGHSH and CDR2 LQKENI. This CDR3 has 15 residues. V dropped 3 bases and J dropped 0 bases, with 12 bases sitting between them.

The rearrangement joins TRBV19 to TRBJ1-5; TRBD1 might be the D (5 bases). Germline V gene lookup returns CDR1 LNHDA and CDR2 SQIVND (reference sequence). The V end lost 7 bases, the J end lost 0 bases, and 10 bases lay between the germline ends. This CDR3 comprises 14 residues. This chain's CDR3 is CASNRQLSNQPQHF. CDR3 in DNA: TGTGCCAGTAACCGACAGCTTAGCAATCAGCCCCAGCATTTT.

V usage is TRBV13 and J usage is TRBJ2-1; 10 bases match TRBD2. J gave up 3 bases and V 6 bases, and 5 bases lay outside the gene matches. The CDR3 is 15 residues long. CDR1 and CDR2 (germline): PRHDT, FYEKMQ (reference sequence). As DNA, the CDR3 is TGTGCCAGCAGGCTAGCGGGGGAGGGCTACAATGAGCAGTTCTTC. Amino acid sequence: CASRLAGEGYNEQFF.

This chain uses TRBV24-1 with TRBJ1-2; D unclear. V lost 3 bases and J 7 bases, leaving 14 bases between the germline ends. This CDR3 contains 14 residues. Germline V CDR1 and CDR2: KGHDR, SFDVKD. CDR3 sequence (DNA): TGTGCCACCAGTGATACCCCGGGTGAAAGTGGCTACACCTTC. This translates into CATSDTPGESGYTF.

The sample holds one count of this clone. The chain carries TRBV28 and TRBJ1-1; TRBD1 aligns across 9 bases. J gave up 10 bases and V 6 bases, and 15 bases lay outside the gene matches. Germline V gene lookup returns CDR1 MDHEN and CDR2 SYDVKM. The CDR3 runs 15 residues. Written as DNA, the CDR3 is TGTGCCAGCAGCCGAGGGGACAGGGAGGCATGGGGAGCTTTCTTT. As protein: CASSRGDREAWGAFF.

The chain employs TRBV28 and TRBJ1-1; D uncertain. The CDR3 sequence is 14 residues long. Germline-derived CDR1 and CDR2 are MDHEN and SYDVKM. The V end lost 1 base, the J end lost 1 base, and 7 bases lay between the germline ends. CDR3 loop: CASSLYRPNTEAFF. DNA for the CDR3: TGTGCCAGCAGTTTATATAGGCCGAACACTGAAGCTTTCTTT.

The gene calls are TRBV28 and TRBJ2-7, with 8 bases lining up with TRBD1. The junction had 10 bases not matched to a gene; V was cut back by 3 bases and J by 6 bases. The CDR3 has 15 amino acids. Germline loops: CDR1 MDHEN, CDR2 SYDVKM. As DNA, the CDR3 is TGTGCCAGCAGTTTCGCCCGGACAGGGATTCTCGAGCAGTACTTC. Its translation is CASSFARTGILEQYF.

The chain links TRBV30 to TRBJ1-5; D may be TRBD1 (5 bases). The germline V gene has CDR1 GTSNPN and CDR2 SVGIG (reference sequence). The CDR3 has 11 amino acids. Trimming shortened V by 4 bases and J by 9 bases, and 10 bases separated the two germline ends. For the CDR3, the DNA is TGTGCCTGGACCCGGGGGGGGCCCCAGCATTTT. Encoded protein: CAWTRGGPQHF. The entire variable domain, with the rest obtained from reference TRBV30 and TRBJ1-5, is as follows: SQTIHQWPATLVQPVGSPLSLECTVEGTSNPNLYWYRQAAGRGLQLLFYSVGIGQISSEVPQNLSASRPQDRQFILSSKKLLLSDSGFYLCAWTRGGPQHFGDGTRLSIL.

This rearrangement joins TRBV6-6 to TRBJ1-1; no clear D. V shed 1 base and J shed 3 bases, with 9 bases lying between them. In germline, CDR1 is MNHNY, CDR2 SVGAGI (reference sequence). The CDR3 is 14 amino acids. CDR3 sequence reads: CASSYWTEDTEAFF. The CDR3 DNA reads TGTGCCAGCAGTTACTGGACGGAGGACACTGAAGCTTTCTTT.

The chain recombines TRBV6-2 or TRBV6-3 with TRBJ1-1; no definite D call. V was cut by 5 bases and J by 1 base, with 11 bases left in between. There are 14 residues in the CDR3. In germline, CDR1 is MNHEY, CDR2 SVGEGT. The CDR3 protein is CASSQEMKNTEAFF. DNA for the CDR3: TGTGCCAGCAGTCAGGAAATGAAGAACACTGAAGCTTTCTTT.